What follows are 26 T cell receptor beta chains derived from one specimen sequenced in a study of T-cell reconstitution after alpha-beta-depleted transplantation in children. As it was prepared, the TCRbeta library received unique molecular identifiers. TCRdb reanalysed the PCR reads using MiXCR and keeps one entry per CDR3 protein. The top ten hold approximately 5% of the sample, which has 700,000 to 950,000 distinct CDR3 sequences, roughly 15% seen once. This material consisted of PBMCs, mostly from graft donor cells, taken 360 days after TCRalphabeta/CD19-depleted stem cell transplant. The receptors derive from a male patient younger than 18 who had a stem cell transplant for acute lymphoblastic leukemia, so the T cells may come from the graft donor.

The sample holds a few counts of this clonotype. V is TRBV27 and J is TRBJ2-7; TRBD2 aligns across 8 bases. The CDR3 contains 15 residues. Germline CDR1 MNHEY, CDR2 SMNVEV (reference sequence). V lost 1 base to trimming and J lost 6 bases; unmatched junction nucleotides: 8. Here the CDR3 reads CASSLWSGTSAEQYF. The DNA for the CDR3 is TGTGCCAGCAGTTTATGGTCTGGGACTAGTGCCGAGCAGTACTTC.

This clonotype was seen repeatedly, ten times or more. V usage is TRBV15 and J usage is TRBJ1-5; D uncertain. There are 15 residues in the CDR3. The germline V gene has CDR1 LNHNV and CDR2 YYDKDF (reference sequence). Trimming left V 0 bases short and J 7 bases short, with 13 bases between. The CDR3 loop is CATSREHARDQPQHF. In DNA form, the CDR3 reads TGTGCCACCAGCAGAGAACACGCCCGAGACCAGCCCCAGCATTTT.

This CDR3 is CASSSGPGGTQYF. The DNA for the CDR3 is TGCGCCAGCAGCAGCGGACCCGGCGGGACCCAGTACTTC. The chain employs TRBV5-1 and TRBJ2-5; TRBD2 is a possible D gene (5 bases). The CDR3 totals 13 residues. V was pared by 4 bases and J by 7 bases, with 14 bases between. Germline CDR1 is SGHRS and CDR2 is YFSETQ.

This clonotype came up a few times. V is TRBV27 and J is TRBJ2-3; 8 nucleotides align to TRBD1. CDR1 MNHEY and CDR2 SMNVEV come from the germline V gene (reference sequence). Trimming at V came to 2 bases and at J to 6 bases, leaving 10 bases not matched to a gene. The CDR3 loop spans 16 amino acids. CDR3 loop: CASSLPQGAGMDTQYF. The CDR3 nucleotides are TGTGCCAGCAGTTTACCCCAGGGGGCGGGAATGGATACGCAGTATTTT.

This clonotype has just a few counts. The rearrangement joins TRBV12-3 or TRBV12-4 to TRBJ1-4; the D is unclear. The CDR3 is 19 amino acids. V was trimmed by 4 bases and J by 2 bases, leaving 23 bases between them. The CDR3 protein is CASSSHRGLVGKTNEKLFF. The CDR3 DNA reads as TGTGCCAGCAGTTCCCATAGAGGCCTGGTGGGGAAGACTAATGAAAAACTGTTTTTT.

In this sample, this clonotype turned up a few times. The J gene is TRBJ2-7, the V gene TRBV12-3 or TRBV12-4, with 11 bases lining up with TRBD2. This CDR3 is 15 amino acids long. Trimming took 6 bases from V and 0 from J; bases not matched to a gene: 4. The CDR3 DNA reads TGTGCCAGCAGGGAGACTAGCGGGAACTCCTACGAGCAGTACTTC. This codes for CASRETSGNSYEQYF.

Many counts were recorded for this clonotype. The chain joins TRBV5-4 to TRBJ2-5; TRBD2 aligns across 9 bases. V dropped 6 bases and J dropped 2; count of bases not matched to a gene: 17. The CDR3 contains 18 residues. The V gene's germline CDR1 is SGHNT and CDR2 YYREEE (reference sequence). The CDR3 here is CASNFGGAGTSRQETQYF. CDR3 DNA: TGTGCCAGCAATTTTGGGGGAGCCGGGACTAGCAGGCAAGAGACCCAGTACTTC.

The rearrangement links TRBV3-1 to TRBJ2-5, with TRBD1 as a possible D gene (5 bases). Looked up from germline, CDR1 is LGHDT and CDR2 is YNNKEL (reference sequence). CDR3 length: 13 residues. V was cut by 7 bases and J by 5 bases, with 14 bases left in between. The CDR3 protein is CASNLWGRETQYF. CDR3 nucleotide sequence: TGTGCCAGCAACCTCTGGGGCAGGGAGACCCAGTACTTC.

J is TRBJ2-5 and V is TRBV20-1; weak D call: TRBD1 (6 bases). Germline assignment: CDR1 DFQATT and CDR2 SNEGSKA (reference sequence). This CDR3 is built from 12 residues. Deletions cut 2 bases from V and 4 bases from J, with 8 bases between. CDR3 sequence (DNA): TGCAGTGCTAGAAAGGGGGTAGAGACCCAGTACTTC. Its translation: CSARKGVETQYF.

In its sample, this clonotype was seen a few times. This chain connects TRBV18 to TRBJ1-5; no definite D call. V lost 3 bases and J 6 bases, leaving 15 bases between the germline ends. This CDR3 region has 15 residues. Per the germline V gene, CDR1 is KGHSH and CDR2 is LQKENI. The CDR3 spells CASSPLREGGQPQHF. The CDR3 coding sequence is TGTGCCAGCTCACCCCTCCGTGAAGGTGGTCAGCCCCAGCATTTT. The full variable domain, its missing parts supplied by reference TRBV18 and TRBJ1-5, is NAGVMQNPRHLVRRRGQEARLRCSPMKGHSHVYWYRQLPEEGLKFMVYLQKENIIDESGMPKERFSAEFPKEGPSILRIQQVVRGDSAAYFCASSPLREGGQPQHFGDGTRLSIL.

This clonotype was found many times. The rearrangement joins TRBV20-1 to TRBJ1-1; possible D gene TRBD1, 5 bases. CDR1 DFQATT and CDR2 SNEGSKA come from the germline V gene (reference sequence). The CDR3 is 16 amino acids. Deletions cut 0 bases from V and 0 bases from J, with 14 bases between. This chain's CDR3 is CSARDGGGIMNTEAFF. Written as DNA, the CDR3 is TGCAGTGCTAGAGATGGGGGGGGGATTATGAACACTGAAGCTTTCTTT.

This clonotype has a handful of counts. The V call is TRBV6-5, the J call TRBJ2-5; perhaps TRBD2 as D (5 bases). Germline V gene data show CDR1 as MNHEY and CDR2 as SVGAGI. V was pared by 2 bases and J by 5 bases, with 15 bases between. The CDR3 sequence is 15 residues long. The CDR3 DNA is TGTGCCAGCAGTTACGGGCTAGCAGGAGGCGAGACCCAGTACTTC. It translates to CASSYGLAGGETQYF.

CDR3 amino acids: CASRYRTSGNYEQYF. As DNA, the CDR3 is TGTGCCAGCAGGTATCGGACTAGCGGAAACTACGAGCAGTACTTC. This chain connects TRBV6-5 to TRBJ2-7; 10 bases are shared with TRBD2. There are 15 residues in the CDR3. Germline loops: CDR1 MNHEY, CDR2 SVGAGI. J was trimmed by 3 bases and V by 6 bases; bases with no gene match: 8.

This clonotype was seen repeatedly, ten times or more. The J gene is TRBJ2-2, the V gene TRBV5-5; weak D call: TRBD1 (6 bases). V was shortened by 3 bases and J by 3 bases, with 12 bases between the two germline ends. The CDR3 extends over 15 amino acids. Germline CDR1 and CDR2: SGHKS and YYEKEE (reference sequence). This CDR3 reads CASSSRGYDTGELFF. The CDR3 region has the DNA TGTGCCAGCAGCTCTAGGGGGTATGACACCGGGGAGCTGTTTTTT.

V gene TRBV7-9 combines with J gene TRBJ2-5, with 7 bases matching TRBD1. This CDR3 spans 16 amino acids. The V gene end was trimmed by 5 bases and the J gene end by 2 bases; junction bases not matched to a gene: 11. Germline loops: CDR1 SEHNR, CDR2 FQNEAQ (reference sequence). CDR3 nucleotides: TGTGCCAGCAGCACGAACAGGGGCCGGCGGCAAGAGACCCAGTACTTC. It is translated as CASSTNRGRRQETQYF. Full variable domain (outside the CDR3, taken from reference TRBV7-9 and TRBJ2-5): DTGVSQNPRHKITKRGQNVTFRCDPISEHNRLYWYRQTLGQGPEFLTYFQNEAQLEKSRLLSDRFSAERPKGSFSTLEIQRTEQGDSAMYLCASSTNRGRRQETQYFGPGTRLLVL.

This clonotype was seen many times. This sequence may be a read error, since a much larger clone differs from it by one base. This chain uses TRBV10-3 with TRBJ2-7, with 9 bases fitting TRBD1. V was clipped by 6 bases and J by 2 bases; unmatched bases: 2. Germline CDR1 ENHRY, CDR2 SYGVKD. The CDR3 consists of 13 residues. DNA of the CDR3: TGTGCCATCAGCCGGGACAGGGCCTACGAGCAGTACTTC. Translated, it gives CAISRDRAYEQYF.

This clonotype was seen only a few times. V is TRBV4-2 and J is TRBJ2-7; 7 bases are a match to TRBD2. This CDR3 comprises 16 residues. The ends lost 4 bases at V and 2 bases at J; junction bases unmatched: 11. CDR1 and CDR2 from the germline V gene are LGHNA and YNFKEQ. Here the CDR3 DNA reads TGTGCCAGCAGCCTAAGCGGGAAGCGGCTAGCCTACGAGCAGTACTTC. This encodes CASSLSGKRLAYEQYF.

The chain combines TRBV5-1 with TRBJ2-7, with 9 nucleotides matching TRBD2. CDR3 length: 15 amino acids. Trimming removed 1 base from V and 5 bases from J; junction bases left unmatched: 7. Germline values: CDR1 SGHRS, CDR2 YFSETQ. CDR3 in amino acids: CASSLFAGGPHEQYF. The DNA for the CDR3 is TGCGCCAGCAGCTTGTTCGCGGGAGGGCCCCACGAGCAGTACTTC.

This clonotype showed up just a few times. The V and J genes are TRBV2 and TRBJ2-7; 9 bases match TRBD2. V dropped 3 bases and J dropped 4; count of bases not matched to a gene: 10. Germline CDR1 and CDR2: SNHLY and FYNNEI. The CDR3 spans 16 residues. The CDR3 sequence is CASSDLAGGLNYEQYF. CDR3 nucleotide sequence: TGTGCCAGCAGTGATTTGGCGGGAGGGCTAAATTACGAGCAGTACTTC.

This clonotype was counted between two and nine times. The V call is TRBV7-8, the J call TRBJ2-5; TRBD2 might be the D (6 bases). Germline V gene sequence: CDR1 SGHVS, CDR2 FQNEAQ. The CDR3 is 16 residues long. Between the trimmed V and J ends, which lost 5 bases and 2 bases, there was a span of 18 bases. The CDR3 nucleotides read TGTGCCAGCAGCACAACATTCCCGGGGGTTCAAGAGACCCAGTACTTC. As protein: CASSTTFPGVQETQYF.

CDR3 coding DNA: TGCAGTGCTGCCGACAGGGTGGTAGGAGGGGAGACCCAGTACTTC. Amino acid sequence: CSAADRVVGGETQYF. This chain connects TRBV20-1 to TRBJ2-5; perhaps TRBD1 as D (7 bases). The germline CDR1 and CDR2 sequences are DFQATT and SNEGSKA (reference sequence). The CDR3 runs 15 residues. V lost 5 bases and J 5 bases, leaving 21 bases between the germline ends.

The rearrangement uses TRBV29-1 and TRBJ1-1; D not certain. CDR1 is SQVTM, CDR2 ANQGSEA, per germline. V lost 0 bases and J lost 4, with 15 bases in between. This CDR3 is 15 amino acids long. CDR3 coding DNA: TGCAGCGTTGAAGATCGGGAGGAGTGGCTCACTGAAGCTTTCTTT. Amino acid sequence: CSVEDREEWLTEAFF.

This clonotype came up a few times. The chain uses TRBV19 and TRBJ1-3; D is possibly TRBD1 (5 bases). V was clipped by 0 bases and J by 3 bases, with 9 bases between them. The length of the CDR3 is 15 residues. The V gene's germline CDR1 is LNHDA and CDR2 SQIVND (reference sequence). CDR3 region: CASSIDGTGGNTIYF. The CDR3 DNA is TGTGCCAGTAGTATAGACGGAACAGGTGGAAACACCATATATTTT.

The chain employs TRBV6-5 and TRBJ1-5; D might be TRBD1 (5 bases). This CDR3 comprises 13 residues. V lost 4 bases and J lost 5, with 9 bases in between. The germline V gene encodes CDR1 MNHEY and CDR2 SVGAGI. The CDR3 nucleotides are TGTGCCAGCAGTTCGGACAACGATCAGCCCCAGCATTTT. This codes for CASSSDNDQPQHF.

This clonotype came up a few times. The rearrangement links TRBV29-1 to TRBJ2-7; TRBD2 matches at 9 bases. The germline V gene has CDR1 SQVTM and CDR2 ANQGSEA. V lost 8 bases to trimming and J lost 5 bases; unmatched junction nucleotides: 10. This CDR3 has 13 amino acids. The CDR3 sequence is CSTRTSVAHEQYF. The CDR3 region has the DNA TGCAGCACCCGGACTAGCGTGGCCCACGAGCAGTACTTC.

This clonotype was detected a few times. The gene calls are TRBV5-5 and TRBJ2-2; the D is unclear. V was shortened by 2 bases and J by 2 bases, with 10 bases between the two germline ends. Germline CDR1 is SGHKS and CDR2 is YYEKEE (reference sequence). This CDR3 is 15 amino acids long. The CDR3 reads CASSFSDVNTGELFF. CDR3 DNA: TGTGCCAGCAGCTTTTCAGATGTAAACACCGGGGAGCTGTTTTTT.